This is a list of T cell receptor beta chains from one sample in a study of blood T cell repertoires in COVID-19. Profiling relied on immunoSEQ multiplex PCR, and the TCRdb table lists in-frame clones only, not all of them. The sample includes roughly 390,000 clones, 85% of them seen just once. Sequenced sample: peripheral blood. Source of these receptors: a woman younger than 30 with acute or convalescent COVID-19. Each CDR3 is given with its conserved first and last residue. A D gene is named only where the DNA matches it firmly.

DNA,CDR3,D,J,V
TGCGCCAGCAGCTCCTCCGGGGACACCGGGGAGCTGTTTTTT,CASSSSGDTGELFF,.,TRBJ2-2,TRBV5-1
TGTGCCAGTAGTTCCGGACAGGAACCCTATGGCTACACCTTC,CASSSGQEPYGYTF,TRBD1,TRBJ1-2,TRBV19
TGCGCCAGCAGTGACAAGAAGACAGGAAACACTGAAGCTTTCTTT,CASSDKKTGNTEAFF,.,TRBJ1-1,TRBV10-1
TGTGCCTGGCGTACAGGGGTGGACTACGAGCAGTACTTC,CAWRTGVDYEQYF,TRBD1,TRBJ2-7,TRBV30
TGTGCCAGTAGTATAGAACCGGGACAGCGTAATTCACCCCTCCACTTT,CASSIEPGQRNSPLHF,TRBD1,TRBJ1-6,TRBV19
TGTGCCAGCAGCGTAGGAGACATCTCCTACGAGCAGTACTTC,CASSVGDISYEQYF,.,TRBJ2-7,TRBV9
TGCGCCAGCAGCGTTAGCGGGACAAACACAGATACGCAGTATTTT,CASSVSGTNTDTQYF,TRBD2,TRBJ2-3,TRBV5-1
TGTGCCAGCAGCGCCGGCGAGGGTGGCTACACCTTC,CASSAGEGGYTF,.,TRBJ1-2,TRBV9
TGTGCCAGCAGCAAAGCGCCCTTAGGCAAGACTAGCGGGGGGACAACCTACGAGCAGTACTTC,CASSKAPLGKTSGGTTYEQYF,.,TRBJ2-7,TRBV21-1
TGCGCCAGCAGCCAAGTTAGGGCAGGGGGTCAGCCCCAGCATTTT,CASSQVRAGGQPQHF,TRBD1,TRBJ1-5,TRBV4-1